This T cell receptor (beta chain) was sequenced for a study of shared clonotypes between healthy human individuals. The naive CD8 fraction comprised CD45RO-negative cells positively selected for CCR7 and excluded terminally differentiated effector memory CD45RA+ cells. Here immunoSEQ multiplex PCR was the method, and the copy in TCRdb shows in-frame clones only, minus some. The repertoire holds just over 2,000,000 clones, approximately 94% seen once, with 0.85% to 1.2% in the top ten. Sample: naive CD8+ T cells sorted from blood. The origin of this receptor is a man younger than 35 in good health.

The CDR3 spells CASSFPTQGREQYF. Written as DNA, the CDR3 is TGTGCCAGCAGCTTCCCCACACAGGGGCGAGAGCAGTACTTC. The chain links TRBV7-9 to TRBJ2-7, with 7 bases lining up with TRBD1. Germline V lookup: CDR1 SEHNR, CDR2 FQNEAQ (reference sequence). The CDR3 has 14 residues. The V gene end was trimmed by 3 bases and the J gene end by 7 bases; junction bases not matched to a gene: 9.